These 9 T cell receptor beta chains were sequenced from one sample in a study of CD8 T cells in Susac syndrome (dated by TCRdb to the late 2010s). The method behind the library was the immunoSEQ multiplex PCR assay. RNA was extracted with the RNeasy kit and roughly 0.45 to 1 ug was reverse transcribed using random hexamers. Clones were called with MiXCR by TCRdb after fastp trimmed the public reads at Q25, and only in-frame beta chains were retained. Identical CDR3 protein sequences are pooled into one entry, listed with their most common genes and DNA. This sample is represented by about 140,000 distinct CDR3 sequences; 85% to 95% of them were singletons. In total, the top ten clones hold approximately 0.18% of the sample. Sequenced input: CD8+ T cells from PBMCs. Every receptor here comes from a human donor with Susac syndrome.

This clonotype was picked up one time. The chain is built from TRBV11-2 and TRBJ2-3, with D maybe TRBD2 (5 bases). Germline CDR1 reads SGHAT; CDR2 reads FQNNGV. V lost 1 base and J lost 0, with 14 bases in between. The CDR3 contains 17 residues. For the CDR3, the DNA is TGTGCCAGCAGCTTAGGTTCCGGCGGGCTTAGCACAGATACGCAGTATTTT. This codes for CASSLGSGGLSTDTQYF.

The chain joins TRBV14 to TRBJ1-1; D gene unclear. The germline gives CDR1 SGHDN, CDR2 FVKESK. Between the trimmed V and J ends, which lost 4 bases and 6 bases, there was a span of 18 bases. This CDR3 region has 15 residues. CDR3: CASSLTYGVVAEAFF. The CDR3 bases are TGTGCCAGCAGCCTTACATACGGGGTTGTGGCTGAAGCTTTCTTT.

This clonotype was detected once. This chain links TRBV3-1 with TRBJ2-3, with D hard to call. Per germline, CDR1 LGHDT and CDR2 YNNKEL (reference sequence). The CDR3 has 14 residues. The V and J ends lost 3 bases and 6 bases respectively, with 13 bases between them. The CDR3 DNA is TGTGCCAGCAGCCAGATTGACCTGCAGGATACGCAGTATTTT. Protein product: CASSQIDLQDTQYF.

The chain uses TRBV5-1 and TRBJ2-4, with D maybe TRBD1 (6 bases). Germline CDR1 reads SGHRS; CDR2 reads YFSETQ. This CDR3 contains 16 residues. The V and J ends lost 4 bases and 0 bases respectively, with 14 bases between them. In DNA form, the CDR3 reads TGCGCCAGCAGCGTCCAGACAGGTCTAGCCAAAAACATTCAGTACTTC. Translated, it gives CASSVQTGLAKNIQYF. Complete variable domain (other parts from reference TRBV5-1 and TRBJ2-4): KAGVTQTPRYLIKTRGQQVTLSCSPISGHRSVSWYQQTPGQGLQFLFEYFSETQRNKGNFPGRFSGRQFSNSRSEMNVSTLELGDSALYLCASSVQTGLAKNIQYFGAGTRLSVL.

The chain has TRBV6-5 and TRBJ2-1; 7 positions match TRBD2. V lost 5 bases, J lost 4 bases, and 5 bases stayed unmatched. This CDR3 contains 14 residues. The germline V gene has CDR1 MNHEY and CDR2 SVGAGI. CDR3 sequence (DNA): TGTGCCAGCAGTGGGGACTACGATTACAATGAGCAGTTCTTC. Its protein is CASSGDYDYNEQFF.

The genes are TRBV7-9 and TRBJ1-1; D is unresolved. Trimming took 2 bases from V and 1 from J, leaving 5 bases between them. The CDR3 spans 13 residues. Per the germline V gene, CDR1 is SEHNR and CDR2 is FQNEAQ (reference sequence). The CDR3 sequence is CASSLYTNTEAFF. The CDR3 DNA reads as TGTGCCAGCAGCTTATACACGAACACTGAAGCTTTCTTT.

The V gene is TRBV4-1, the J gene TRBJ2-1; 12 bases map to TRBD2. V shed 1 base, J shed 2 bases, and the junction held 0 bases outside the gene matches. The CDR3 contains 16 residues. The germline gives CDR1 MGHRA, CDR2 YSYEKL. DNA of the CDR3: TGCGCCAGCAGCCAAGGGACTAGCGGGGCCTACAATGAGCAGTTCTTC. Amino acids: CASSQGTSGAYNEQFF.

The chain uses TRBV4-1 and TRBJ2-3; possibly TRBD2 for D (6 bases). CDR3 length: 14 residues. The germline CDR1 and CDR2 sequences are MGHRA and YSYEKL. Trimming pared 0 bases from V and 9 bases from J, leaving 13 bases between. The CDR3 region is CASSQDSGLATQYF. The CDR3 coding sequence is TGCGCCAGCAGCCAAGATTCGGGACTCGCAACGCAGTATTTT.

The genes are TRBV6-6 and TRBJ1-1; D gene unclear. This CDR3 comprises 16 residues. CDR1 is MNHNY, CDR2 SVGAGI, per germline (reference sequence). Trimming took 5 bases from V and 5 from J, leaving 21 bases between them. The CDR3 spells CASSPPREDALTEAFF. CDR3 coding DNA: TGTGCCAGCAGTCCCCCACGGGAGGATGCCCTGACTGAAGCTTTCTTT.